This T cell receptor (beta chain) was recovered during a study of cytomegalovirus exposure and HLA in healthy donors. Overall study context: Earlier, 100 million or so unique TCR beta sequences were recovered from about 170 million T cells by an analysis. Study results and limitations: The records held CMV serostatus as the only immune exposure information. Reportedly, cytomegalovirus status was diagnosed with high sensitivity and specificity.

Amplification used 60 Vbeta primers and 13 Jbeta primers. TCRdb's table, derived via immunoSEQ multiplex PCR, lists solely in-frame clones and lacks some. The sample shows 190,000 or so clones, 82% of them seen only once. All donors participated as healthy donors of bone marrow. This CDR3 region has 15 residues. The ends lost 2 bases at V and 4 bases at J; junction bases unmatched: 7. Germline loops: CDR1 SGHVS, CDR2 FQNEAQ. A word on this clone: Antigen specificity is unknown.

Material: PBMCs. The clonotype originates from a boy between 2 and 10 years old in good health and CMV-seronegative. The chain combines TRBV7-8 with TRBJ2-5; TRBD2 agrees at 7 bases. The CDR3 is CASSLWRGRIETQYF. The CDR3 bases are TGTGCCAGCAGCTTATGGCGGGGGAGAATAGAGACCCAGTACTTC.